The next 28 T cell receptor beta chains were all read from a single sample in a study of Ad26.COV2.S vaccination and SARS-CoV-2 variants (dated by TCRdb to 2020 to 2023). Receptors were amplified or captured by the immunoSEQ multiplex PCR assay. TCRdb re-hosts the immuneACCESS table, in-frame sequences only. Its copies lack some clones; in the studies checked, an unresolved V gene accounts for under half of them, and the cause for the rest is not known. Here the sample has about 320,000 clones; almost 90% occur a single time. The top ten hold approximately 5% of the sample. The intended sense of this specimen's treatment or condition label: around 19 received Ad26.COV2.S at low or high dose, single or two shots; 5 received placebo; per-sample allocation not given. Repertoires of vaccine and placebo recipients were sequenced from samples collected on day 63 after the first injection. The material sequenced was peripheral blood, taken in a trial of Ad26.COV2.S vaccine versus placebo. These TCRs come from a person between 18 and 59 years old who received the Ad26.COV2.S COVID-19 vaccine or a placebo.

This clone was seen a single time. The chain employs TRBV4-1 and TRBJ1-3; 11 nucleotides agree with TRBD1. The CDR3 sequence is 16 residues long. Germline values: CDR1 MGHRA, CDR2 YSYEKL. J lost 0 bases, V lost 5 bases, and 3 bases had no gene match. The CDR3 loop is CASSMDRGLSGNTIYF. Written as DNA, the CDR3 is TGCGCCAGCAGCATGGACAGGGGGCTCTCTGGAAACACCATATATTTT.

The CDR3 DNA follows: TGTGCCAGCAGCTTTTCTAGTTTCTACGAGCAGTACTTC. It yields the protein CASSFSSFYEQYF. J is TRBJ2-7 and V is TRBV3-1 (or the pseudogene TRBV3-2); D call uncertain. V was pared by 5 bases and J by 3 bases, with 11 bases between. Germline CDR1 and CDR2: LGHDT and YNNKEL (reference sequence). The CDR3 runs 13 residues.

The V gene is TRBV19, the J gene TRBJ2-3; D call uncertain. V lost 6 bases, J lost 6 bases, and 10 bases lay in between. This CDR3 contains 12 residues. Germline assignment: CDR1 LNHDA and CDR2 SQIVND (reference sequence). The CDR3 sequence is CASRAWTDTQYF. For the CDR3, the DNA is TGTGCCAGTAGGGCCTGGACCGATACGCAGTATTTT.

This sequence joins TRBV29-1 and TRBJ1-1; no clear D gene. CDR3 size: 13 residues. Trimming shortened V by 4 bases and J by 0 bases, and 9 bases separated the two germline ends. Germline lookup yields CDR1 SQVTM and CDR2 ANQGSEA. The CDR3 DNA reads TGCAGCGTTGTAATGGTCTTGAACACTGAAGCTTTCTTT. The encoded protein is CSVVMVLNTEAFF.

Note on this clone: The sample holds other DNA sequences that translate to the same CDR3. The V and J genes are TRBV12-3 or TRBV12-4 and TRBJ1-1; D remains ambiguous. This CDR3 has 12 residues. With 3 bases removed from V and 5 bases from J, the gap between germline ends came to 7 bases. The CDR3 DNA reads TGTGCCAGCAGTTTTGGTATAACTGAAGCTTTCTTT. This encodes CASSFGITEAFF.

CDR3 amino acids: CASSLVVRSEAFF. The DNA of the CDR3 is TGTGCCAGCAGCTTAGTGGTACGGTCTGAAGCTTTCTTT. The rearrangement links TRBV7-9 to TRBJ1-1; D call uncertain. The CDR3 is 13 amino acids. CDR1 and CDR2 (germline): SEHNR, FQNEAQ (reference sequence). V shed 1 base and J shed 6 bases, with 9 bases lying between them. The full variable domain, in which reference TRBV7-9 and TRBJ1-1 provide the parts outside the CDR3, is DTGVSQNPRHKITKRGQNVTFRCDPISEHNRLYWYRQTLGQGPEFLTYFQNEAQLEKSRLLSDRFSAERPKGSFSTLEIQRTEQGDSAMYLCASSLVVRSEAFFGQGTRLTVV.

V and J are TRBV5-4 and TRBJ2-7, with 9 bases that match TRBD1. Germline-derived CDR1 and CDR2 are SGHNT and YYREEE (reference sequence). Trimming removed 0 bases from V and 1 base from J; junction bases left unmatched: 8. CDR3 size: 17 residues. CDR3 nucleotides: TGTGCCAGCAGCTTGGATGGACAGGGGATGAAATCCTACGAGCAGTACTTC. Translated: CASSLDGQGMKSYEQYF.

The chain uses TRBV21-1 and TRBJ2-7. TRBV21-1 represents a pseudogene. The CDR3 length is 13 residues. CDR3 sequence (DNA): TGTGCCAGCAGCAAAGGGGACCGAAAGGAGCAGTACGTC. Its translation is CASSKGDRKEQYV.

The rearrangement uses TRBV4-3 and TRBJ1-3, with a weak D call TRBD1 (6 bases). The CDR3 contains 19 residues. Germline values: CDR1 LGHNA, CDR2 YSLEER. V dropped 5 bases and J dropped 0 bases, with 23 bases sitting between them. In DNA, the CDR3 is TGCGCCAGCAGCGACAGGAGCAGTACTAACAACTTCTCTGGAAACACCATATATTTT. It codes for CASSDRSSTNNFSGNTIYF.

In this sample, this clone turned up a few times. This chain connects TRBV20-1 to TRBJ1-5, with D possibly matching TRBD1 (6 bases). V gave up 3 bases and J gave up 7 bases, with 13 bases separating them. The CDR3 runs to 13 residues. Germline V gives CDR1 DFQATT, CDR2 SNEGSKA (reference sequence). The CDR3 sequence: CSASWGAGQPQHF. The CDR3 nucleotides read TGCAGTGCTAGTTGGGGGGCGGGGCAGCCCCAGCATTTT.

The V gene is TRBV6-5, the J gene TRBJ1-1; 9 nucleotides agree with TRBD1. Germline V gives CDR1 MNHEY, CDR2 SVGAGI. The V and J ends lost 4 bases and 6 bases, in that order; junction bases with no gene match: 9. This CDR3 has 15 amino acids. The CDR3 spells CASSSNGGTGPEAFF. The CDR3 DNA sequence: TGTGCCAGCAGTTCCAATGGTGGGACAGGGCCTGAAGCTTTCTTT.

The genes are TRBV13 and TRBJ2-5; 8 positions match TRBD2. The CDR3 totals 14 residues. Germline V gene sequence: CDR1 PRHDT, CDR2 FYEKMQ (reference sequence). V was pared by 2 bases and J by 4 bases, with 3 bases of the junction left unmatched. CDR3 protein: CASSLLREVETQYF. The CDR3 coding sequence is TGTGCCAGCAGCTTATTGCGGGAGGTAGAGACCCAGTACTTC.

V gene TRBV6-5 combines with J gene TRBJ2-5, with D unclear. The CDR3 covers 14 residues. V shed 6 bases and J shed 5 bases, with 16 bases lying between them. Germline values: CDR1 MNHEY, CDR2 SVGAGI. The CDR3 here is CASSSPGVRETQYF. DNA for the CDR3: TGTGCCAGCAGCTCCCCTGGGGTGAGGGAGACCCAGTACTTC.

V is TRBV27 and J is TRBJ2-7; tentatively, D is TRBD1 (6 bases). Germline V gene sequence: CDR1 MNHEY, CDR2 SMNVEV (reference sequence). CDR3 length equals 17 residues. Trimming cost V 4 bases and J 0 bases, with 19 bases left between them. CDR3 in amino acids: CASSSASPRGASYEQYF. The CDR3 region has the DNA TGTGCCAGCAGTTCCGCTTCCCCCAGGGGCGCCTCCTACGAGCAGTACTTC.

The V gene is TRBV5-1, the J gene TRBJ2-1; a weak D match, TRBD1 (6 bases). Germline V CDR1 and CDR2: SGHRS, YFSETQ. V was cut by 0 bases and J by 8 bases, with 12 bases left in between. The CDR3 sequence is 14 residues long. For the CDR3, the DNA is TGCGCCAGCAGCTTGGTGGTCAGGGGTGATGAGCAGTTCTTC. Its translation is CASSLVVRGDEQFF. The full variable domain, completed using reference TRBV5-1 and TRBJ2-1, is KAGVTQTPRYLIKTRGQQVTLSCSPISGHRSVSWYQQTPGQGLQFLFEYFSETQRNKGNFPGRFSGRQFSNSRSEMNVSTLELGDSALYLCASSLVVRGDEQFFGPGTRLTVL.

This chain uses TRBV19 with TRBJ1-1, with D possibly TRBD1 on 6 matching bases. Germline V gene sequence: CDR1 LNHDA, CDR2 SQIVND (reference sequence). Trimming shortened V by 2 bases and J by 1 base, and 8 bases separated the two germline ends. CDR3 length: 14 residues. The CDR3 nucleotides are TGTGCCAGTAGTATACCCAGGGGGAACACTGAAGCTTTCTTT. Amino acid sequence: CASSIPRGNTEAFF.

The chain joins TRBV14 to TRBJ2-1; 9 bases fit TRBD2. V dropped 0 bases and J dropped 3; count of bases not matched to a gene: 12. The CDR3 is 19 amino acids. Per the germline V gene, CDR1 is SGHDN and CDR2 is FVKESK. CDR3 sequence reads: CASSQEVVAGDLLYNEQFF. The CDR3 DNA reads TGTGCCAGCAGCCAAGAGGTGGTAGCGGGAGACCTACTCTACAATGAGCAGTTCTTC.

The V gene is TRBV9, the J gene TRBJ2-1, with 10 bases that match TRBD1. CDR1 and CDR2 from the germline V gene are SGDLS and YYNGEE. V was clipped by 3 bases and J by 11 bases; unmatched bases: 8. The CDR3 covers 14 residues. This chain's CDR3 is CASSDGTGVSKQFF. The CDR3 DNA follows: TGTGCCAGCAGCGACGGGACAGGGGTTTCAAAGCAGTTCTTC.

The CDR3 sequence: CASSLAILREAFF. The CDR3 DNA sequence: TGTGCCAGCAGCTTGGCAATCCTCAGGGAAGCTTTCTTT. The V and J genes are TRBV5-6 and TRBJ1-1; D unresolved. In germline, CDR1 is SGHDT, CDR2 YYEEEE. This CDR3 region has 13 residues. The V and J ends lost 0 bases and 8 bases respectively, with 11 bases between them.

V usage is TRBV6-4 and J usage is TRBJ1-1, with 7 bases aligning to TRBD1. The germline CDR1 and CDR2 sequences are MRHNA and SNTAGT. V was pared by 6 bases and J by 0 bases, with 1 base of the junction left unmatched. The CDR3 runs to 13 residues. The CDR3 here is CASRDRLNTEAFF. The DNA for the CDR3 is TGTGCCAGCAGGGACAGGTTGAACACTGAAGCTTTCTTT.

This clone occurred a few times. The genes are TRBV29-1 and TRBJ2-2; 10 bases align to TRBD1. The CDR3 loop spans 14 amino acids. The junction had 8 bases not matched to a gene; V was cut back by 8 bases and J by 5 bases. Germline CDR1 reads SQVTM; CDR2 reads ANQGSEA. CDR3 region: CSSGTGDWTGELFF. CDR3 in DNA: TGCAGCTCCGGGACAGGGGATTGGACCGGGGAGCTGTTTTTT.

This clone was seen only once. The chain joins TRBV9 to TRBJ2-3, with 12 positions matching TRBD2. The CDR3 covers 17 residues. With 4 bases clipped from V and 0 bases from J, the junction kept 6 bases outside the gene matches. Germline-derived CDR1 and CDR2 are SGDLS and YYNGEE. CDR3 DNA sequence: TGTGCCAGCAGCTCCAGACTAGCGGGGGTGAGCACAGATACGCAGTATTTT. This translates into CASSSRLAGVSTDTQYF.

The chain carries TRBV30 and TRBJ1-1, with D possibly being TRBD1 (5 bases). The germline CDR1 and CDR2 sequences are GTSNPN and SVGIG (reference sequence). V shed 3 bases and J shed 11 bases, with 16 bases lying between them. This CDR3 spans 12 amino acids. CDR3 nucleotide sequence: TGTGCCTGGAGCCACTCCACTGAGGGGGCTTTCTTT. It codes for CAWSHSTEGAFF.

The chain carries TRBV9 and TRBJ1-2; 7 nucleotides match TRBD1. Germline CDR1 is SGDLS and CDR2 is YYNGEE. There are 13 residues in the CDR3. V lost 4 bases, J lost 4 bases, and 4 bases stayed unmatched. CDR3 in amino acids: CASSPGTAYGYTF. The CDR3 DNA reads as TGTGCCAGCAGCCCGGGGACAGCCTATGGCTACACCTTC.

The chain joins TRBV28 to TRBJ2-7; possibly TRBD1 for D (6 bases). The CDR3 extends over 14 amino acids. Germline CDR1 MDHEN, CDR2 SYDVKM. V dropped 2 bases and J dropped 4 bases, with 12 bases sitting between them. In DNA, the CDR3 is TGTGCCAGCAGTTTACGGACAGAAACTTACGAGCAGTACGTC. It translates to CASSLRTETYEQYV.

The rearrangement links TRBV6-6 to TRBJ1-5, with 7 bases lining up with TRBD1. This CDR3 is 14 amino acids long. Germline CDR1 and CDR2: MNHNY and SVGAGI (reference sequence). With 6 bases clipped from V and 5 bases from J, the junction kept 7 bases outside the gene matches. CDR3 nucleotides: TGTGCCAGCAGAAACAGGGGCGGACATCAGCCCCAGCATTTT. It specifies CASRNRGGHQPQHF.

By share, this clone counts as medium-sized. CDR3 nucleotide sequence: TGTGCCAGTAGTATCGGACTCTACGATGGCTACACCTTC. Translation: CASSIGLYDGYTF. The chain is built from TRBV19 and TRBJ1-2; D is undetermined. The V gene's germline CDR1 is LNHDA and CDR2 SQIVND (reference sequence). V was clipped by 3 bases and J by 6 bases, with 11 bases between them. There are 13 residues in the CDR3.

The chain couples TRBV14 to TRBJ1-2; D is uncertain. V dropped 1 base and J dropped 4 bases, with 7 bases sitting between them. CDR1 is SGHDN, CDR2 FVKESK, per germline. The CDR3 extends over 13 amino acids. The CDR3 DNA sequence: TGTGCCAGCAGCCAAGGGGGTAGCTATGGCTACACCTTC. Translated: CASSQGGSYGYTF.